This T cell receptor (beta chain) was sequenced in a study of T-cell reconstitution after alpha-beta-depleted transplantation in children. Germline V gene sequence: CDR1 SNHLY, CDR2 FYNNEI. The CDR3 contains 17 residues. TCRbeta library preparation incorporated unique molecular identifiers. Each CDR3 protein is one row after TCRdb ran MiXCR on the PCR reads. The data hold approximately 91,000 distinct CDR3 sequences, with approximately 8.4% observed a single time. The sequenced sample was PBMCs from the stem cell graft donor, obtained from the stem cell graft. This TCR derives from a human donor who donated a stem cell graft to a child with congenital amegakaryocytic thrombocytopenia. The rearrangement uses TRBV2 and TRBJ1-3, with D uncertain. CDR3 sequence (DNA): TGTACCTTCTGTGAAAACCGCGCTACTCTCTCTGGAAACACCATATATTTT. This translates into CTFCENRATLSGNTIYF. The full variable domain, completed using reference TRBV2 and TRBJ1-3, is EPEVTQTPSHQVTQMGQEVILRCVPISNHLYFYWYRQILGQKVEFLVSFYNNEISEKSEIFDDQFSVERPDGSNFTLKIRSTKLEDSAMYFCTFCENRATLSGNTIYFGEGSWLTVV.